The sequence of this T cell receptor (beta chain) was determined in a study of shared clonotypes between healthy human individuals. About the study: Donors, aged 18 to 49, were a couple of women and a few men. Study-wide findings and caveats: All-four-donor shared clonotypes had higher generation probabilities than non-shared clonotypes did. Larger richness was generally estimated for naive than memory subsets.

About this clone itself: Its antigen is not identified.

The protocol was immunoSEQ multiplex PCR, while the TCRdb copy is restricted to in-frame clones and leaves out a portion. The top ten hold approximately 53% of the sample, which has about 92,000 clones, around 68% seen once. This CDR3 has 16 residues. J gave up 5 bases and V 8 bases, and 17 bases lay outside the gene matches. CDR1 and CDR2 from the germline V gene are ENHRY and SYGVKD. V gene TRBV10-3 combines with J gene TRBJ2-5, with 7 nucleotides matching TRBD2. The specimen was memory CD8+ T cells sorted from blood. Subset of the sample: CD45RO+ cells pooled with CCR7-negative TemRA cells. The receptor's source is a man between 25 and 39 years old in good health. Written as DNA, the CDR3 is TGTGCCATCGGCGGGGGTCCGATGGGGAGTGAGGAGACCCAGTACTTC. Its protein is CAIGGGPMGSEETQYF.